This T cell receptor beta chain was observed in a study of T cell changes during pregnancy in multiple sclerosis. The CDR3 loop spans 13 amino acids. The V and J ends lost 0 bases and 7 bases respectively, with 7 bases between them. From germline, CDR1 is MGHDK and CDR2 SYGVNS. Using immunoSEQ multiplex PCR, the repertoire was profiled, and TCRdb retains in-frame clones only, with some absent. The sample carries 40,000 or so clones, 75% to 95% recorded once. The clonotype originates from a female donor with multiple sclerosis, enrolled in a pregnancy study. The chain employs TRBV25-1 and TRBJ2-1; D remains ambiguous. This specimen was CD8+ T cells from peripheral blood mononuclear cells, taken after pregnancy. The CDR3 spells CASSEYSENEQFF. In DNA form, the CDR3 reads TGTGCCAGCAGTGAATATTCGGAGAATGAGCAGTTCTTC.